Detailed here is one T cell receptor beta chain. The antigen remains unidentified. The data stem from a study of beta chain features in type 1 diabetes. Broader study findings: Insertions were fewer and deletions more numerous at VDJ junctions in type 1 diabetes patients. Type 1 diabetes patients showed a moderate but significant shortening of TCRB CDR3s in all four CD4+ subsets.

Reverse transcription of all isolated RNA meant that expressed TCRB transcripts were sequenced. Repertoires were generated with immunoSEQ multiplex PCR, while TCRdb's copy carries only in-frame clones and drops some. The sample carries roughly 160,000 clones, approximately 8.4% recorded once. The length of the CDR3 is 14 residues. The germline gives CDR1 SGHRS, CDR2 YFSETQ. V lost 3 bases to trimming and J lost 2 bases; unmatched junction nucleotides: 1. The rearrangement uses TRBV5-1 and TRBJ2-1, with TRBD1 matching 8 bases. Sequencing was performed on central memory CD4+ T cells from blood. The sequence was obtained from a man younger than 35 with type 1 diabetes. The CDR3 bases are TGCGCCAGCAGCTCGGGACAGGCCTACAATGAGCAGTTCTTC. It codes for CASSSGQAYNEQFF.